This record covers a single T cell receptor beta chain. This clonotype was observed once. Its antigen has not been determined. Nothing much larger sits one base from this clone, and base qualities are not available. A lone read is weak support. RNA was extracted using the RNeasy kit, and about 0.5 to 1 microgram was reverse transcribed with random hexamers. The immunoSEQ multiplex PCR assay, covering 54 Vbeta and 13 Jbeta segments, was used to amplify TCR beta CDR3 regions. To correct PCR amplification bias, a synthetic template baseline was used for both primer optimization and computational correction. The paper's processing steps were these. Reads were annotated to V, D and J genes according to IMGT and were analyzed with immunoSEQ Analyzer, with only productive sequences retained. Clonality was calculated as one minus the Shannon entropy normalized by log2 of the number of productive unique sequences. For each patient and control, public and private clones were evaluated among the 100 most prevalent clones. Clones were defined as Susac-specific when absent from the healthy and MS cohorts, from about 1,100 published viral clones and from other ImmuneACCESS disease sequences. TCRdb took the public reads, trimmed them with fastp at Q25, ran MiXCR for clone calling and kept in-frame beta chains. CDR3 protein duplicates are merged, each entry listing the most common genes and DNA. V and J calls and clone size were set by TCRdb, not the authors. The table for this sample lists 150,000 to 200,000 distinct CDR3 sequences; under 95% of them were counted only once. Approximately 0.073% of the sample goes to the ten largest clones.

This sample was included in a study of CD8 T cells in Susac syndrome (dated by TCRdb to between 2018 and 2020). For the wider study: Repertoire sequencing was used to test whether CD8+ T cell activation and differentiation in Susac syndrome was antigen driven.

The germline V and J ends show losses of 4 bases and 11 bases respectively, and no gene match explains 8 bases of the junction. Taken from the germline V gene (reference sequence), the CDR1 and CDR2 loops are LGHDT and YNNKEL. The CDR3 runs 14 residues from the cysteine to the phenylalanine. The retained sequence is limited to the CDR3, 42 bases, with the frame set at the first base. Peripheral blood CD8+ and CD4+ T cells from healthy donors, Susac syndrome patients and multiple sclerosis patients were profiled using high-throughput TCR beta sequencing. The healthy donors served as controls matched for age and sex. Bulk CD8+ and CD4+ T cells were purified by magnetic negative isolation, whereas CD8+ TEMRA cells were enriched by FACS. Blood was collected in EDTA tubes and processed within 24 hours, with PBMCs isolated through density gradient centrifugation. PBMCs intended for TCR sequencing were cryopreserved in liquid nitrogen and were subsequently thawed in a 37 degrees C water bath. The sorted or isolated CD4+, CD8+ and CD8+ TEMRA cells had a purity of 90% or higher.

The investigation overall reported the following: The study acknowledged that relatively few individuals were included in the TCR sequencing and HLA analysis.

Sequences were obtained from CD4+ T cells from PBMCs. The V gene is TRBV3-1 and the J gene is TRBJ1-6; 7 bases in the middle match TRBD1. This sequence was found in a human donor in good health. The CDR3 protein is CASSPRQGRAPLHF. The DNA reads TGTGCCAGCAGCCCGCGACAGGGTAGGGCACCCCTCCACTTT.